This T cell receptor (beta chain) was captured in a study of blood T cell repertoires in COVID-19. Study-wide background: COVID-19 samples collected from the United States, Italy and Spain covered acute and convalescent phases. T cells, B-cell-depleted T cells, or PBMCs provided the cDNA or gDNA that served as material.

CDR1 and CDR2 (germline): KGHSH, LQKENI. The CDR3 extends over 15 amino acids. The V and J ends lost 2 bases and 4 bases respectively, with 12 bases between them. Original handling: Amplifying reference gene primers gave estimates of nucleated cell counts. Sequencing was performed with immunoSEQ multiplex PCR; in TCRdb, only in-frame clones are kept and a portion is missing. V and J calls and clone size are as listed in that table; D and trimming were resolved from the DNA. In the table there are some 77,000 clones, roughly 76% of which are singletons. The sample taken for sequencing was peripheral blood. The V gene is TRBV18, the J gene TRBJ1-3; D is undetermined. This receptor was identified in a woman in her seventies with acute or convalescent COVID-19. This CDR3 reads CASSPSGVAGNTIYF. The CDR3 nucleotides read TGTGCCAGCTCACCATCCGGGGTAGCAGGAAACACCATATATTTT. Full variable domain (missing parts from reference TRBV18 and TRBJ1-3): NAGVMQNPRHLVRRRGQEARLRCSPMKGHSHVYWYRQLPEEGLKFMVYLQKENIIDESGMPKERFSAEFPKEGPSILRIQQVVRGDSAAYFCASSPSGVAGNTIYFGEGSWLTVV.